This paragraph reports one T cell receptor beta chain. This clone is a singleton in its sample. What this receptor recognizes is not known. The input lacks base qualities; no much larger clone sits a single base away. TCRbeta CDR3 regions were amplified from genomic DNA using the immunoSEQ Assay, a bias-controlled multiplex PCR. On the study's bioinformatics: Within the assay, amplification of reference gene primers was used to estimate how many nucleated cells each sample contained. To quantify the absolute abundance of each unique TCRbeta CDR3 rearrangement, sequence reads were collapsed and filtered. For each sample, productive Simpson clonality was calculated as the square root of Simpson's diversity index over productive rearrangements. As stored in TCRdb, this immuneACCESS dataset retains in-frame rearrangements with V and J assigned. A fraction of the clones does not appear; measured against another copy, unresolved V genes explain less than half of the discrepancy, and the remainder lacks a known reason. From that table come the V and J calls and clone size; the DNA was used to work out D and trimming. A total of hundreds of thousands of clones appear in this sample, about 86% of them only once. Roughly 5.8% of the sample goes to the ten largest clones.

This entry belongs to a study of blood T cell repertoires in COVID-19 (dated by TCRdb to 2018 to 2021). Background on the whole study: Samples covering the acute and convalescent phases of COVID-19 were provided by collaborators in the United States, Italy and Spain. The prospective study material was composed of cDNA or gDNA derived from T cells, B-cell-depleted T cells, or PBMCs. Deeply sampled blood TCRbeta repertoires from subjects exposed to, actively infected with, or recovered from COVID-19 were included in the dataset. The repertoires were made available in a free public database intended to serve as a resource for research on the immune response to SARS-CoV-2. The samples were drawn from the first 160 participants of the ongoing ImmuneRACE study and from 1,254 subjects provided by 6 global collaborators. Nearly every sample came with metadata listing a de-identified subject ID, COVID-19 status, age in years and sex. Where HLA class I and class II types were available, the types were taken from metadata supplied by the sample provider, not from assay-based typing.

Each collaborating institution followed its own protocols to collect whole blood in K2EDTA tubes. For TCRbeta analysis, collaborator samples were shipped as frozen whole blood, as isolated PBMCs, or as DNA extracted from either sample type. The paper as a whole reports these results and caveats: The quantity of clinical and demographic metadata differed by source and by participant and was supplied without curation.

Source material: peripheral blood. This clonotype was sampled from an elderly man with acute or convalescent COVID-19.

Here the CDR3 is given as CASSTQGATGELFF. The DNA sequence reads TGTGCCAGCAGCACCCAGGGGGCCACCGGGGAGCTGTTTTTT. Here the chain combines TRBV7-3 and TRBJ2-2, and TRBD1 aligns with 8 junction nucleotides. The CDR3 starts with the cysteine, ends with the phenylalanine, and has 14 residues. Only the CDR3 DNA is retained, 42 bases long and in frame from the first base. In the germline V gene, CDR1 corresponds to SGHTA and CDR2 to FQGTGA. Trimmed from V: 5 bases; trimmed from J: 4 bases; junction bases lacking a gene match: 3.